This entry lists 6 T cell receptor beta chains sequenced from one sample in a study of shared clonotypes between healthy human individuals. CD45RO-negative, CCR7-selected cells formed the naive CD8 fraction, which excluded terminally differentiated effector memory CD45RA+ cells. Only in-frame clones appear in the TCRdb table, and some are missing; sequencing was by immunoSEQ multiplex PCR. The profile shows 550,000 to 600,000 clones, roughly 98% of them singletons. Sample: naive CD8+ T cells sorted from blood. These receptors were collected from a man younger than 40 in good health.

V and J are TRBV5-5 and TRBJ2-2; D is unclear. The CDR3 totals 13 residues. V lost 0 bases and J 5 bases, leaving 5 bases between the germline ends. Germline lookup yields CDR1 SGHKS and CDR2 YYEKEE (reference sequence). The CDR3 protein is CASSLGLTGELFF. As DNA, the CDR3 is TGTGCCAGCAGCTTGGGGTTGACCGGGGAGCTGTTTTTT. Drawing the rest from reference TRBV5-5 and TRBJ2-2, the complete variable domain is DAGVTQSPTHLIKTRGQQVTLRCSPISGHKSVSWYQQVLGQGPQFIFQYYEKEERGRGNFPDRFSARQFPNYSSELNVNALLLGDSALYLCASSLGLTGELFFGEGSRLTVL.

This clone was recorded only once. The chain couples TRBV4-1 to TRBJ1-2; D perhaps matches TRBD1 (5 bases). Germline V lookup: CDR1 MGHRA, CDR2 YSYEKL. The CDR3 covers 14 residues. V gave up 4 bases and J gave up 8 bases, with 17 bases separating them. The CDR3 loop reads CASSPQTAPYGYTF. The CDR3 DNA is TGCGCCAGCAGCCCTCAGACAGCACCCTACGGCTACACCTTC.

To note about this clone: Different DNA sequences within this sample yield the same CDR3. Here the CDR3 reads CASSLRGGNTEAFF. The CDR3 nucleotides read TGCGCCAGCAGCCTCAGGGGTGGGAACACTGAAGCTTTCTTT. The chain links TRBV5-1 to TRBJ1-1, with D perhaps matching TRBD1 (6 bases). Deletions cut 4 bases from V and 1 base from J, with 11 bases between. The CDR3 has 14 amino acids. The germline CDR1 and CDR2 sequences are SGHRS and YFSETQ.

This chain connects TRBV5-1 to TRBJ2-7; maybe TRBD2 (5 bases). CDR3 length equals 15 residues. Germline V CDR1 and CDR2: SGHRS, YFSETQ. V was clipped by 1 base and J by 3 bases, with 14 bases between them. CDR3 sequence: CASSLSQRSDYEQYF. In DNA form, the CDR3 reads TGCGCCAGCAGCTTGTCACAGCGGAGTGACTACGAGCAGTACTTC.

V is TRBV9 and J is TRBJ2-3, with D possibly matching TRBD1 (5 bases). The CDR3 runs 17 residues. V was shortened by 0 bases and J by 0 bases, with 14 bases between the two germline ends. Germline V gene data show CDR1 as SGDLS and CDR2 as YYNGEE. In DNA form, the CDR3 reads TGTGCCAGCAGCGTAGCCGAAGCCAGGGCAAGCACAGATACGCAGTATTTT. Translation gives CASSVAEARASTDTQYF.

The chain has TRBV18 and TRBJ2-7; D unclear. The CDR3 is made up of 15 amino acids. The germline CDR1 and CDR2 sequences are KGHSH and LQKENI. Trimming shortened V by 1 base and J by 6 bases, and 16 bases separated the two germline ends. In DNA form, the CDR3 reads TGTGCCAGCTCACCACTTCGTCCGGATAGTGGCGAGCAGTACTTC. Encoded protein: CASSPLRPDSGEQYF.